These T cell receptor beta chains were read from a single sample in a study of CD8+ T cells in alopecia areata. Sequenced by immunoSEQ multiplex PCR; TCRdb stores in-frame clones only, minus some. The sample records more than 95,000 clones, approximately 60% being singletons. Material: CD4+ T cells sorted from blood, obtained at week 4, from a patient treated with tofacitinib. Receptors originate from a human donor with alopecia areata. Each CDR3 is given with its conserved first and last residue. A D gene is named only where the DNA matches it firmly. Not every row has a clone size; where given, it reads once, few, many or a size class.

D	size	V	J	CDR3	DNA
.	.	TRBV15	TRBJ2-4	CATSPAGPENIQYF	TGTGCCACCAGCCCGGCAGGCCCCGAAAACATTCAGTACTTC
.	.	TRBV5-1	TRBJ1-1	CASSLMDSHRMNTEAFF	TGCGCCAGCAGCTTGATGGACAGTCATAGAATGAACACTGAAGCTTTCTTT
TRBD2	.	TRBV18	TRBJ2-7	CASSPTGTSGSRYEQYF	TGTGCCAGCTCACCCACCGGGACTAGCGGGAGTAGGTACGAGCAGTACTTC
.	.	TRBV10-2	TRBJ1-1	CARHGQRYTEAFF	TGCGCCCGCCATGGACAGCGGTACACTGAAGCTTTCTTT
.	once	TRBV5-4	TRBJ1-1	CASSLEIRYTEAFF	TGTGCCAGCAGCTTGGAGATCCGGTACACTGAAGCTTTCTTT
TRBD1	few	TRBV2	TRBJ1-5	CASSRTGGSQPQHF	TGTGCCAGCAGTCGGACAGGAGGGAGTCAGCCCCAGCATTTT
TRBD1	.	TRBV28	TRBJ1-5	CASSLLQGAAQPQHF	TGTGCCAGCAGTCTTCTACAGGGGGCGGCTCAGCCCCAGCATTTT
TRBD1	medium-sized	TRBV10-2	TRBJ2-2	CASSARDRNTGELFF	TGCGCCAGCAGTGCCCGGGACAGGAACACCGGGGAGCTGTTTTTT
TRBD1	once	TRBV9	TRBJ2-7	CASSPRGYSYEQYF	TGTGCCAGCAGCCCCAGGGGGTACTCCTACGAGCAGTACTTC
.	few	TRBV5-1	TRBJ2-7	CASSLSGPFVQYF	TGCGCCAGCAGCTTATCGGGGCCCTTTGTGCAGTACTTC
.	.	TRBV5-1	TRBJ2-2	CASGLDPGNTGELFF	TGCGCCAGCGGCCTTGATCCGGGAAACACCGGGGAGCTGTTTTTT
.	once	TRBV27	TRBJ2-1	CASQLQGRYNEQFF	TGTGCCAGCCAACTCCAAGGGCGGTACAATGAGCAGTTCTTC
TRBD1	.	TRBV27	TRBJ2-7	CASSALGQASSYEQYF	TGTGCCAGCAGTGCCTTAGGACAGGCCAGCTCCTACGAGCAGTACTTC
.	.	TRBV7-2	TRBJ2-1	CASSPISSYNEQFF	TGTGCCAGCAGCCCGATTAGCTCCTACAATGAGCAGTTCTTC
TRBD1	.	TRBV7-9	TRBJ2-2	CASSPQDRGNTGELFF	TGTGCCAGCAGCCCCCAGGACAGGGGGAACACCGGGGAGCTGTTTTTT
.	.	TRBV2	TRBJ2-7	CASSSSGAEQYF	TGTGCCAGCAGTTCTAGTGGCGCCGAGCAGTACTTC